Detailed here is one T cell receptor beta chain. What it binds is not known. Sequencing of TCR beta, carried out with a high-throughput approach, was applied to CD8+ and CD4+ T cells from the blood. It was treatment-naive patients with stable or active relapsing-remitting disease who made up the multiple sclerosis controls. This specimen comes from a study of CD8 T cells in Susac syndrome. Findings of the study overall: The study recognized that the number of individuals in its TCR sequencing and HLA analysis was relatively small.

V was pared by 5 bases and J by 5 bases, with 5 bases of the junction left unmatched. Germline V gene data show CDR1 as SGHTA and CDR2 as FQGTGA. The CDR3 sequence is 13 residues long. It was with random hexamers that roughly 0.45 to 1 ug RNA was reverse transcribed. Multiplex immunoSEQ PCR targeted 54 Vbeta and 13 Jbeta TCR beta segments. One entry per CDR3 protein results from TCRdb running MiXCR on the immunoSEQ multiplex PCR reads. Counted here are 250,000 to 300,000 distinct CDR3 sequences, about 88% occurring once; the ten biggest clones make up under 0.2%. Sequencing input: CD8+ T cells from PBMCs. This receptor was obtained from a human donor with multiple sclerosis. The chain is built from TRBV7-3 and TRBJ2-5, with 7 bases that match TRBD2. The CDR3 coding sequence is TGTGCCAGCAGCGGACACGGGAGGGAGACCCAGTACTTC. Its translation: CASSGHGRETQYF.